Following are 6 T cell receptor beta chains from one sample sequenced in a study of vaccination and CD4 T cells after COVID-19. For these TCRs, the target antigens are not known. The sample's treatment: approximately 9-day PBMC culture with coronavirus spike peptide pools or control peptides (ViraFEST assay). Researchers used the Oncomine TCR Beta short-read assay to sequence DNA from cultured CD4+ T cells. TCRdb reprocessed the PCR reads via MiXCR and lists one record per CDR3 protein. This sample has about 20,000 distinct CDR3 sequences, with over 20% found just once. The sample consisted of cultured CD4+ T cells from blood. Receptors originate from a human donor with COVID-19.

This clonotype has just a few counts. The gene calls are TRBV20-1 and TRBJ1-4; D remains ambiguous. The length of the CDR3 is 12 residues. Germline lookup yields CDR1 DFQATT and CDR2 SNEGSKA (reference sequence). V lost 3 bases and J lost 2, with 4 bases in between. CDR3 region: CSASSTNEKLFF. CDR3 DNA sequence: TGCAGTGCTAGCTCCACTAATGAAAAACTGTTTTTT.

This rearrangement joins TRBV5-1 to TRBJ2-5; TRBD1 matches at 7 bases. The J segment lost 4 bases and the V segment lost 0 bases, leaving 3 bases of the junction unmatched. The CDR3 runs 14 residues. Looked up from germline, CDR1 is SGHRS and CDR2 is YFSETQ. The CDR3: CASSLGGGRETQYF. In nucleotides, the CDR3 is TGCGCCAGCAGCTTGGGAGGGGGCCGAGAGACCCAGTACTTC.

This clonotype was counted only a few times. The genes are TRBV5-8 and TRBJ1-3; D is uncertain. The CDR3 is 13 residues long. Germline V gene lookup returns CDR1 SGHTS and CDR2 YDEGEE. V was cut by 7 bases and J by 0 bases, with 8 bases left in between. CDR3 loop: CASLVRSGNTIYF. The CDR3 nucleotides read TGTGCCAGCCTCGTGCGCTCTGGAAACACCATATATTTT.

Here the CDR3 DNA reads TGCGCCAGCAGCCAAGAGCCCCGGACGATGCAGTATTTT. Its protein product is CASSQEPRTMQYF. The chain links TRBV4-3 to TRBJ2-3; no firm D call. Trimming removed 0 bases at V and 11 bases at J, with 12 bases between. CDR3 length: 13 amino acids. Germline V gene lookup returns CDR1 LGHNA and CDR2 YSLEER.

The CDR3 here is CASSSLAARSISGTQYF. The CDR3 DNA follows: TGTGCCAGCAGCTCGTTAGCAGCGCGGTCTATTTCGGGGACCCAGTACTTC. The J gene is TRBJ2-5, the V gene TRBV7-2, with D unresolved. The germline V gene has CDR1 SGHTA and CDR2 FQGNSA. This CDR3 region has 17 residues. Trimming shortened V by 4 bases and J by 7 bases, and 25 bases separated the two germline ends.

This clonotype was counted only a few times. The CDR3 region has the DNA TGTGCCGGGGAGTACTCTCGGGGGGCCATTAACTATGGCTACACCTTC. It yields the protein CAGEYSRGAINYGYTF. This chain connects TRBV28 to TRBJ1-2, with D possibly being TRBD1 (6 bases). The germline V and J ends were trimmed by 11 bases and 1 base, with 23 bases remaining between them. The length of the CDR3 is 16 residues. In germline, CDR1 is MDHEN, CDR2 SYDVKM.